This TCR beta chain is from a study of identical twins. A few counts support this clonotype. Its antigen is undetermined. Whole-study findings and limits: Cross-sectional statistical analysis was relied on for the conclusions, without the same donors being followed. Within cord blood, abundant beta clonotypes carried fewer insertions, but memory repertoires showed no such trend. Invariant T cells like MAIT and iNKT could partly confound the zero-insertion analyses.

Germline CDR1 is DFQATT and CDR2 is SNEGSKA (reference sequence). The CDR3 runs 15 residues. V lost 0 bases to trimming and J lost 8 bases; unmatched junction nucleotides: 4. Template switching added a universal primer binding site, and final cDNA carried unique molecular identifiers. TCRdb recomputed calls from the 5' RACE reads with MiXCR, one row per CDR3 protein. The top ten clones hold 0.98% of a sample with 450,000 to 500,000 distinct CDR3 sequences, 14% of them seen once. The same specimen was also included in a second study, on yellow fever vaccine responses in identical twins.

Source material: CD4+ T cells sorted from blood. The chain carries TRBV20-1 and TRBJ2-1, with 13 bases lining up with TRBD2. The clonotype originates from a woman aged 18-29 years in good health. CDR3 nucleotides: TGCAGTGCTAGAGATCGGACTAGCGGGAGCGATGAGCAGTTCTTC. Translation: CSARDRTSGSDEQFF.